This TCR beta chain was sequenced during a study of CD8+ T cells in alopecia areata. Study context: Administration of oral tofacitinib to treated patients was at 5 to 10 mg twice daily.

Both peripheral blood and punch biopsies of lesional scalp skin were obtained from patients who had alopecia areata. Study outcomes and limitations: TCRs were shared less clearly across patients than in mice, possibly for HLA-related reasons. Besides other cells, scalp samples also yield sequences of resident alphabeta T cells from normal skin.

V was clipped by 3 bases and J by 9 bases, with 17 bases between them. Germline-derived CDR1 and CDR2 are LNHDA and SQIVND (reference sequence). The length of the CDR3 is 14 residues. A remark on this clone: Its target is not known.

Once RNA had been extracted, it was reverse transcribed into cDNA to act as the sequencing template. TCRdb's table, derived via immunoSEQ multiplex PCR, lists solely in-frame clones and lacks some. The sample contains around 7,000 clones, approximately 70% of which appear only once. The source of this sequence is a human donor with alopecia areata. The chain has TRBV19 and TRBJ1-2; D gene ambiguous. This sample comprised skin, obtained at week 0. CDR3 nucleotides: TGTGCCAGTAGTATCCCGGGATACATTGGGAGCTACACCTTC. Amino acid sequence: CASSIPGYIGSYTF.